The 18 T cell receptor beta chains listed next were all sequenced from one sample in a study of cytomegalovirus exposure and HLA in healthy donors. Amplification used 60 Vbeta primers and 13 Jbeta primers. Assay: immunoSEQ multiplex PCR; the TCRdb copy retains only in-frame clones and omits some. The repertoire has roughly 130,000 clones, approximately 80% of them found once; the top ten carry 1%. The sequencing input was PBMCs. The receptors come from a man between 35 and 55 years old in good health and CMV-seronegative.

The V and J genes are TRBV5-1 and TRBJ2-7; 7 nucleotides align to TRBD1. The CDR3 is 14 residues long. The V and J ends lost 4 bases and 0 bases, in that order; junction bases with no gene match: 4. Germline loops: CDR1 SGHRS, CDR2 YFSETQ. CDR3 amino acids: CASSSWTGSYEQYF. For the CDR3, the DNA is TGCGCCAGCAGCAGCTGGACAGGCTCCTACGAGCAGTACTTC.

The chain has TRBV5-6 and TRBJ2-7, with D perhaps TRBD1 (6 bases). The CDR3 sequence is 18 residues long. V lost 3 bases to trimming and J lost 2 bases, with 24 bases between them. CDR1 is SGHDT, CDR2 YYEEEE, per germline. The CDR3 is CASSSTGKVGFVTYEQYF. CDR3 nucleotides: TGTGCCAGCAGCTCAACAGGGAAGGTGGGGTTCGTGACCTACGAGCAGTACTTC.

The J gene is TRBJ2-2, the V gene TRBV30; 8 bases line up with TRBD1. There are 15 residues in the CDR3. The germline V gene encodes CDR1 GTSNPN and CDR2 SVGIG (reference sequence). V lost 0 bases to trimming and J lost 6 bases; unmatched junction nucleotides: 6. The CDR3 region is CAWSVLRGQAGELFF. In nucleotides, the CDR3 is TGTGCCTGGAGTGTACTCAGGGGGCAAGCCGGGGAGCTGTTTTTT.

V gene TRBV28 combines with J gene TRBJ1-2; 8 bases are shared with TRBD1. Losses at the gene ends were 2 bases for V and 2 bases for J; bases not matched to a gene: 4. In germline, CDR1 is MDHEN, CDR2 SYDVKM. The CDR3 sequence is 15 residues long. This chain's CDR3 is CASSLAGQGNYGYTF. CDR3 coding DNA: TGTGCCAGCAGTTTAGCTGGACAGGGAAACTATGGCTACACCTTC.

The gene calls are TRBV6-1 and TRBJ1-5; D uncertain. Between the trimmed V and J ends, which lost 2 bases and 3 bases, there was a span of 8 bases. The CDR3 spans 14 residues. Per germline, CDR1 MNHNS and CDR2 SASEGT. In DNA form, the CDR3 reads TGTGCCAGCAGTGAACCAGGAAACAATCAGCCCCAGCATTTT. Translation: CASSEPGNNQPQHF.

The CDR3 reads CASSLGLAGGYEQYF. In DNA form, the CDR3 reads TGTGCCAGCAGTCTGGGACTAGCGGGAGGCTACGAGCAGTACTTC. V and J are TRBV7-8 and TRBJ2-7; 15 positions match TRBD2. CDR3 length: 15 residues. V was clipped by 6 bases and J by 3 bases; unmatched bases: 3. Germline V gene lookup returns CDR1 SGHVS and CDR2 FQNEAQ.

V gene TRBV19 combines with J gene TRBJ1-2; tentative D call: TRBD1 (6 bases). The CDR3 runs to 13 residues. V was shortened by 1 base and J by 10 bases, with 13 bases between the two germline ends. CDR1 is LNHDA and CDR2 is SQIVND in the germline V gene (reference sequence). The CDR3 loop reads CASSIGPGQHYTF. CDR3 DNA sequence: TGTGCCAGTAGTATAGGGCCGGGACAACACTACACCTTC.

This clone was counted a few times. CDR3 sequence (DNA): TGTGCCAGCAGCCCCTCTCGCAGGGGGATAGAGACCCAGTACTTC. It translates to CASSPSRRGIETQYF. J is TRBJ2-5 and V is TRBV7-9; 7 bases match TRBD1. The V gene's germline CDR1 is SEHNR and CDR2 FQNEAQ (reference sequence). This CDR3 contains 15 residues. J was trimmed by 4 bases and V by 5 bases; bases with no gene match: 10.

The chain couples TRBV7-2 to TRBJ2-6; D gene unclear. Trimming removed 5 bases at V and 2 bases at J, with 7 bases between. This CDR3 comprises 14 residues. Germline assignment: CDR1 SGHTA and CDR2 FQGNSA. CDR3 sequence reads: CASSPRTGANVLTF. CDR3 DNA: TGTGCCAGCAGCCCCAGGACTGGGGCCAACGTCCTGACTTTC.

In its sample, this clone was seen a few times. The chain links TRBV2 to TRBJ2-1; 9 positions agree with TRBD2. Germline CDR1 SNHLY, CDR2 FYNNEI. The CDR3 loop spans 15 amino acids. Losses at the gene ends were 8 bases for V and 6 bases for J; bases not matched to a gene: 11. The CDR3 sequence is CASSRSSGRGNEQFF. CDR3 bases: TGTGCCAGCTCAAGGAGTAGCGGGAGAGGCAATGAGCAGTTCTTC.

J is TRBJ2-7 and V is TRBV27; D ambiguous. Germline CDR1 reads MNHEY; CDR2 reads SMNVEV (reference sequence). This CDR3 is built from 15 residues. V lost 10 bases, J lost 2 bases, and 21 bases lay in between. This chain's CDR3 is CATIGSQLKTYEQYF. CDR3 coding DNA: TGTGCCACCATAGGTAGCCAGTTAAAGACCTACGAGCAGTACTTC.

The genes are TRBV7-2 and TRBJ2-7; 10 nucleotides align to TRBD2. The J segment lost 3 bases and the V segment lost 1 base, leaving 6 bases of the junction unmatched. This CDR3 comprises 16 residues. The germline gives CDR1 SGHTA, CDR2 FQGNSA. CDR3 sequence (DNA): TGTGCCAGCAGCTTAGTAAGCGGGGGGGATTACTACGAGCAGTACTTC. It is translated as CASSLVSGGDYYEQYF.

This clone has more than one count but fewer than ten. The chain joins TRBV19 to TRBJ1-5; D not certain. Per germline, CDR1 LNHDA and CDR2 SQIVND (reference sequence). The length of the CDR3 is 16 residues. The ends were cut back, 3 bases at V and 2 bases at J, with 14 bases in the middle. The CDR3 region has the DNA TGTGCCAGTAGTATCTGGGCACCCGGGGGCAATCAGCCCCAGCATTTT. It specifies CASSIWAPGGNQPQHF.

The V gene is TRBV28, the J gene TRBJ1-5; 11 bases line up with TRBD1. Germline trimming cut 4 bases from V and 7 bases from J; bases unmatched to any gene: 3. This CDR3 contains 14 residues. Per germline, CDR1 MDHEN and CDR2 SYDVKM. The CDR3 nucleotides read TGTGCCAGCAGTTCCGGGACAGGGGGACAGCCCCAGCATTTT. This translates into CASSSGTGGQPQHF.

V gene TRBV5-1 combines with J gene TRBJ2-7; possible D gene TRBD1, 5 bases. The germline CDR1 and CDR2 sequences are SGHRS and YFSETQ. This CDR3 is 14 amino acids long. V shed 3 bases and J shed 1 base, with 11 bases lying between them. The CDR3: CASSSAGASYEQYF. The CDR3 nucleotides are TGCGCCAGCAGCTCTGCTGGGGCGTCCTACGAGCAGTACTTC.

The V call is TRBV2, the J call TRBJ1-4; 8 bases are a match to TRBD1. The CDR3 is 14 residues long. Germline V gives CDR1 SNHLY, CDR2 FYNNEI. V lost 1 base and J lost 7; bases outside the gene matches: 2. CDR3: CASSEGTGPEKLFF. DNA of the CDR3: TGTGCCAGCAGTGAAGGGACAGGGCCTGAAAAACTGTTTTTT.

The chain uses TRBV6-5 and TRBJ2-5; TRBD2 matches at 8 bases. This CDR3 has 14 amino acids. Trimming removed 0 bases from V and 3 bases from J; junction bases left unmatched: 0. Germline values: CDR1 MNHEY, CDR2 SVGAGI. In DNA form, the CDR3 reads TGTGCCAGCAGTTACTCCGGGGGGGAAGAGACCCAGTACTTC. The encoded protein is CASSYSGGEETQYF.

The chain carries TRBV9 and TRBJ2-5; D not resolved. This CDR3 spans 17 amino acids. Germline V gene data show CDR1 as SGDLS and CDR2 as YYNGEE. V was cut by 1 base and J by 2 bases, with 18 bases left in between. Here the CDR3 reads CASSVHSGGAIQETQYF. CDR3 nucleotides: TGTGCCAGCAGCGTACATTCTGGCGGAGCTATACAAGAGACCCAGTACTTC. The entire variable domain, with the rest obtained from reference TRBV9 and TRBJ2-5, is as follows: DSGVTQTPKHLITATGQRVTLRCSPRSGDLSVYWYQQSLDQGLQFLIQYYNGEERAKGNILERFSAQQFPDLHSELNLSSLELGDSALYFCASSVHSGGAIQETQYFGPGTRLLVL.